This record covers a single TCR beta chain. What it binds is unknown. Here immunoSEQ multiplex PCR was the method, and the copy in TCRdb shows in-frame clones only, minus some. In the table there are about 100,000 clones, approximately 95% of which are singletons. These data are taken from a study of OX40 agonist ivuxolimab in advanced cancers. This CDR3 is built from 15 residues. The V gene lost 8 bases and the J gene lost 1 base, with 15 bases spanning the gap. The germline CDR1 and CDR2 sequences are PRHDT and FYEKMQ (reference sequence). Study results and caveats: Expanded clones were, on average, more numerous in CD8+ T cells than in CD4+.

Researchers took blood at baseline, on cycle 4 day 1, and on cycle 7 day 1. This receptor was obtained from an adult with an advanced solid tumor such as melanoma, head and neck, liver or kidney cancer. The starting material was CD4+ or CD8+ T cells sorted from blood, obtained in a trial of the OX40 agonist ivuxolimab. This sequence joins TRBV13 and TRBJ2-1; tentative D call: TRBD2 (5 bases). The CDR3 DNA reads TGTGCCAGCTTAGCGTGGACGGATTCCTACAATGAGCAGTTCTTC. Protein product: CASLAWTDSYNEQFF.